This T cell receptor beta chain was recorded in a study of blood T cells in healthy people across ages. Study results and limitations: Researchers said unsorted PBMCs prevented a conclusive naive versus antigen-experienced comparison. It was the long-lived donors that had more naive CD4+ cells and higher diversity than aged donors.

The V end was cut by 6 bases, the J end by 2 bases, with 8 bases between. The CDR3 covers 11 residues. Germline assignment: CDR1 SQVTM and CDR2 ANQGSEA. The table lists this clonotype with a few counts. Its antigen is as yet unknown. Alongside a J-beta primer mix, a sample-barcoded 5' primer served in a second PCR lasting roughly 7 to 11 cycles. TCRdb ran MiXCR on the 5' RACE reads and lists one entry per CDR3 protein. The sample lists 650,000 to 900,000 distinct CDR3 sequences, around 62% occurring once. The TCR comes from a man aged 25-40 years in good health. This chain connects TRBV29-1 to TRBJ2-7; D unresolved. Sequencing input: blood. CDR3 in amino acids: CSVYSAYEQYF. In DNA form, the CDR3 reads TGCAGCGTATACAGTGCCTACGAGCAGTACTTC.